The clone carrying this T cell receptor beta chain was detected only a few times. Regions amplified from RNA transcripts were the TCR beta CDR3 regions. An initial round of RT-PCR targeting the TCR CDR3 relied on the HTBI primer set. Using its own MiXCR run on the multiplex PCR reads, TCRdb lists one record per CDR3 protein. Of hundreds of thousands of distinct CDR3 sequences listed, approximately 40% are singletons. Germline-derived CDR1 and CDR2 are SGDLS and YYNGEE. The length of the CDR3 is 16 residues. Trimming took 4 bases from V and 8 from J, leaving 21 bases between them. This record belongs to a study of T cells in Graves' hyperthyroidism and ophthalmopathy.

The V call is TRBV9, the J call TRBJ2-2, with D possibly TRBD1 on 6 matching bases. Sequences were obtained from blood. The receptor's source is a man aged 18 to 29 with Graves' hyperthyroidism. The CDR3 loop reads CASSHRWDIIPGELFF. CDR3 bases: TGTGCCAGCAGCCACCGGTGGGACATCATTCCGGGGGAGCTGTTTTTT.